This entry describes one T cell receptor (beta chain). The data originate from a study of control samples from healthy donors and cancer patients. Assay used: immunoSEQ multiplex PCR; TCRdb lists only in-frame clones, some missing. The sample has about 140,000 clones; roughly nine tenths are singletons. Germline loops: CDR1 DFQATT, CDR2 SNEGSKA (reference sequence). The CDR3 length is 11 residues. V gave up 6 bases and J gave up 4 bases, with 9 bases separating them. Sample: blood. This TCR derives from a man aged 18 to 30 in good health. The chain combines TRBV20-1 with TRBJ1-1, with D hard to call. The CDR3 spells CSAKRGTEAFF. The CDR3 DNA follows: TGCAGTGCCAAACGGGGCACTGAAGCTTTCTTT.